This paragraph covers one TCR beta chain sequence. Antigen unknown. This may stem from a read error, because a much larger clone lies one nucleotide away. V shed 7 bases, J shed 2 bases, and the junction held 10 bases outside the gene matches. In germline, CDR1 is ENHRY, CDR2 SYGVKD. This CDR3 has 17 amino acids. Among the patients, none had received any treatment before thyroid surgery. Original data processing: Clinicopathological groups supplied CDR3 differences that were used to build a distant-metastasis classifier for papillary thyroid cancer. Via MiXCR, TCRdb re-called the PCR reads. It is TCRdb's table, rather than the study itself, that gives the V and J calls and clone size. The repertoire holds roughly 89,000 clones, with about 12% as singletons. The data originate from a study of metastatic and nonmetastatic thyroid tumors. Study-level information: Blood and tumor or nodule tissue repertoires from malignant and benign thyroid patients were compared.

Whole-study findings and limits: Benign nodules were reported to have significantly lower TCR beta diversity than malignant thyroid tumors, in blood and tumor.

The specimen sequenced was tumor tissue. The V and J genes are TRBV10-3 and TRBJ2-6, with 8 bases identical to TRBD2. This receptor was obtained from a female donor with papillary thyroid cancer or a benign thyroid nodule (not recorded which). Some clones in this sample may be carry-over from other donors' samples. The CDR3 bases are TGTGCCATCATCCGCGCCGCGGGGGGCGCTGGGGCCAACGTCCTGACTTTC. Protein: CAIIRAAGGAGANVLTF.